Sequencing of this T cell receptor beta chain was carried out in a study of blood T cells in healthy people across ages. Points from the study as a whole: Estimates of total diversity, which came from one million sequenced T cells, were considered to be underestimates.

Every sample had a minimum of 6.5 million PBMCs isolated. V dropped 5 bases and J dropped 3 bases, with 16 bases sitting between them. There are 14 residues in the CDR3. The germline V gene has CDR1 DFQATT and CDR2 SNEGSKA (reference sequence). Together with a sample-barcoded 5' primer, a J-beta primer mix was included in a second PCR lasting about 6 to 11 cycles. A template-switch adaptor containing 12 random nucleotides labeled each cDNA molecule. MiXCR, applied by TCRdb to the 5' RACE reads, yields one record per CDR3 protein. The sample consists of over 1,500,000 distinct CDR3 sequences, approximately 40% of them appearing once. This clonotype was counted a few times. Antigen unknown.

The specimen was blood. The chain recombines TRBV20-1 with TRBJ1-2; the D is unclear. This clonotype originated in a human donor in good health. This CDR3 reads CSAPGLGIDYGYTF. The CDR3 coding sequence is TGCAGTGCTCCGGGCCTCGGGATTGACTATGGCTACACCTTC.